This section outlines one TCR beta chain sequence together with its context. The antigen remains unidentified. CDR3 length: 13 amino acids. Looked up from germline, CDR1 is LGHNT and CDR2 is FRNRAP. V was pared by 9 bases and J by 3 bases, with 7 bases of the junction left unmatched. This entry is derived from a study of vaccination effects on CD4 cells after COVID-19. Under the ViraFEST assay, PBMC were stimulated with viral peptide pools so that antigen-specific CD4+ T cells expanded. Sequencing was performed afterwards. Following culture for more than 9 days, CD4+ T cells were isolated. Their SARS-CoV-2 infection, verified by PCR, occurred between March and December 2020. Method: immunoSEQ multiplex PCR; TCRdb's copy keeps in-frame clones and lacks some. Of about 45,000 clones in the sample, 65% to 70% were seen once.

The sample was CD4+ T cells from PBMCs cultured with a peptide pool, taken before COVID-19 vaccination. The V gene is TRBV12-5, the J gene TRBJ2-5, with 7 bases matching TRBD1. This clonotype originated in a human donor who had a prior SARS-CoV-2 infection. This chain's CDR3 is CASQDRSKETQYF. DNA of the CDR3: TGTGCTAGCCAGGACAGGAGCAAAGAGACCCAGTACTTC.